Below are 14 T cell receptor beta chains sequenced from a single sample in a study of cytomegalovirus exposure and HLA in healthy donors (dated by TCRdb to the late 2010s). Library creation used the immunoSEQ multiplex PCR assay. For the multiplex PCR, a mixture combining 60 forward primers for TCR Vbeta segments and 13 reverse primers for TCR Jbeta segments was used. TCRdb took this table from immuneACCESS and kept in-frame rearrangements with V and J called. Such tables lack part of the clones; where checked against another copy, unresolved V genes explain under half of the gap, and the rest is unexplained. The sample table shows roughly 130,000 clones, and around four fifths are seen once. The leading ten clones occupy 2.1% of the sample. Source material: PBMCs. The receptors were sampled from a woman aged 35 to 49 in good health and CMV-seropositive.

J is TRBJ1-6 and V is TRBV6-5; D is unresolved. The ends were cut back, 5 bases at V and 5 bases at J, with 13 bases in the middle. CDR3 length equals 15 residues. Germline V lookup: CDR1 MNHEY, CDR2 SVGAGI. The CDR3 region has the DNA TGTGCCAGCAGTGGTGGGCAGCTTCATAATTCACCCCTCCACTTT. The encoded protein is CASSGGQLHNSPLHF.

The V and J genes are TRBV30 and TRBJ1-1; 8 positions match TRBD1. The ends lost 2 bases at V and 3 bases at J; junction bases unmatched: 14. The CDR3 extends over 17 amino acids. Germline V gene lookup returns CDR1 GTSNPN and CDR2 SVGIG (reference sequence). DNA for the CDR3: TGTGCCTGGAGTCCGACGCACAGGGGGAGTTTGTACACTGAAGCTTTCTTT. The encoded protein is CAWSPTHRGSLYTEAFF.

In its sample, this clone was seen once. The V and J genes are TRBV6-6 and TRBJ1-1; no firm D call. There are 14 residues in the CDR3. V shed 0 bases and J shed 1 base, with 6 bases lying between them. Germline CDR1 and CDR2: MNHNY and SVGAGI (reference sequence). The CDR3 reads CASSYSVRNTEAFF. In DNA, the CDR3 is TGTGCCAGCAGTTACTCGGTGAGGAACACTGAAGCTTTCTTT.

This rearrangement joins TRBV5-8 to TRBJ2-3; D is perhaps TRBD1 (5 bases). V was pared by 2 bases and J by 5 bases, with 15 bases between. Germline V CDR1 and CDR2: SGHTS, YDEGEE. The CDR3 is 15 residues long. CDR3 protein: CASSLQGQGRDTQYF. CDR3 DNA: TGTGCCAGCAGCTTACAAGGGCAGGGAAGAGATACGCAGTATTTT. Full variable domain (outside the CDR3, taken from reference TRBV5-8 and TRBJ2-3): EAGVTQSPTHLIKTRGQQATLRCSPISGHTSVYWYQQALGLGLQFLLWYDEGEERNRGNFPPRFSGRQFPNYSSELNVNALELEDSALYLCASSLQGQGRDTQYFGPGTRLTVL.

The rearrangement joins TRBV5-6 to TRBJ2-1; 12 bases map to TRBD2. V was clipped by 3 bases and J by 4 bases; unmatched bases: 2. The CDR3 totals 15 residues. CDR1 and CDR2 from the germline V gene are SGHDT and YYEEEE. As DNA, the CDR3 is TGTGCCAGCAGCTGGACTAGCGGGGTTTACAATGAGCAGTTCTTC. Translation: CASSWTSGVYNEQFF. The full variable domain, in which reference TRBV5-6 and TRBJ2-1 provide the parts outside the CDR3, is DAGVTQSPTHLIKTRGQQVTLRCSPKSGHDTVSWYQQALGQGPQFIFQYYEEEERQRGNFPDRFSGHQFPNYSSELNVNALLLGDSALYLCASSWTSGVYNEQFFGPGTRLTVL.

The chain employs TRBV27 and TRBJ2-1; TRBD1 agrees at 10 bases. The CDR3 spans 15 residues. V dropped 4 bases and J dropped 6; count of bases not matched to a gene: 6. Germline CDR1 reads MNHEY; CDR2 reads SMNVEV (reference sequence). The CDR3 sequence: CASSSRQGAPNEQFF. The CDR3 region has the DNA TGTGCCAGCAGTTCCCGACAGGGGGCTCCCAATGAGCAGTTCTTC.

The V call is TRBV28, the J call TRBJ1-4, with 7 bases aligning to TRBD1. V lost 8 bases to trimming and J lost 7 bases; unmatched junction nucleotides: 10. CDR1 is MDHEN, CDR2 SYDVKM, per germline. This CDR3 is 14 amino acids long. The DNA for the CDR3 is TGTGCCAGCGGCCAGCCAGGGGGTCGTGAAAAACTGTTTTTT. Its protein is CASGQPGGREKLFF.

V usage is TRBV4-3 and J usage is TRBJ2-7, with D possibly TRBD2 on 5 matching bases. The CDR3 spans 14 residues. V was pared by 4 bases and J by 5 bases, with 15 bases between. Germline V CDR1 and CDR2: LGHNA, YSLEER. CDR3 in amino acids: CASSPGPDGDEQYF. CDR3 nucleotide sequence: TGCGCCAGCAGCCCCGGACCCGACGGGGACGAGCAGTACTTC.

V usage is TRBV15 and J usage is TRBJ1-2, with unresolved D. Germline V gene data show CDR1 as LNHNV and CDR2 as YYDKDF (reference sequence). The CDR3 runs to 14 residues. The V end was cut by 7 bases, the J end by 2 bases, with 14 bases between. The DNA for the CDR3 is TGTGCCACCACCTTCGACAAGTCCAACTATGGCTACACCTTC. Translation gives CATTFDKSNYGYTF.

This clone was counted between two and nine times. The V and J genes are TRBV19 and TRBJ2-7, with a possible D match to TRBD1 (7 bases). The ends were cut back, 1 base at V and 2 bases at J, with 12 bases in the middle. Germline CDR1 reads LNHDA; CDR2 reads SQIVND (reference sequence). The CDR3 is 15 amino acids. CDR3 DNA sequence: TGTGCCAGTAGTATAGGTCAGGGGGGCGCCTACGAGCAGTACTTC. Residues: CASSIGQGGAYEQYF.

This clone was counted only a few times. The genes are TRBV5-1 and TRBJ1-1, with D possibly being TRBD1 (5 bases). Per germline, CDR1 SGHRS and CDR2 YFSETQ. This CDR3 comprises 14 residues. V was trimmed by 0 bases and J by 0 bases, leaving 6 bases between them. CDR3 sequence reads: CASSLEGMNTEAFF. The CDR3 DNA follows: TGCGCCAGCAGCTTGGAGGGGATGAACACTGAAGCTTTCTTT.

V and J are TRBV11-2 and TRBJ1-2; D may be TRBD1 (6 bases). This CDR3 has 15 amino acids. CDR1 is SGHAT, CDR2 FQNNGV, per germline. Trimming took off 2 bases at V and 5 bases at J, with 15 bases between the two ends. The CDR3 bases are TGTGCCAGCAGCTTAACGGGACACCCTCAGTATGGCTACACCTTC. Translation gives CASSLTGHPQYGYTF.

This chain connects TRBV6-5 to TRBJ1-3; weak D call: TRBD1 (5 bases). Per the germline V gene, CDR1 is MNHEY and CDR2 is SVGAGI. V gave up 10 bases and J gave up 0 bases, with 16 bases separating them. The CDR3 is made up of 15 amino acids. CDR3 sequence: CATAQGLGSGNTIYF. The DNA of the CDR3 is TGTGCCACCGCTCAGGGCCTTGGCTCTGGAAACACCATATATTTT.

The rearrangement uses TRBV7-2 and TRBJ2-7; D may be TRBD1 (6 bases). The CDR3 totals 13 residues. Trimming removed 7 bases from V and 9 bases from J, with 19 bases in between. Germline CDR1 reads SGHTA; CDR2 reads FQGNSA. CDR3 protein: CASMQGQFFGQYF. The CDR3 DNA reads as TGTGCCAGCATGCAGGGGCAGTTTTTTGGGCAGTACTTC. The whole variable domain, remainder taken from reference TRBV7-2 and TRBJ2-7, is GAGVSQSPSNKVTEKGKDVELRCDPISGHTALYWYRQSLGQGLEFLIYFQGNSAPDKSGLPSDRFSAERTGGSVSTLTIQRTQQEDSAVYLCASMQGQFFGQYFGPGTRLTVT.